Below, 13 T cell receptor beta chains from the same sample are listed, as sequenced in a study of cytomegalovirus exposure and HLA in healthy donors. Amplification used 60 Vbeta primers and 13 Jbeta primers. Repertoires were generated with immunoSEQ multiplex PCR, while TCRdb's copy carries only in-frame clones and drops some. Of 110,000 to 150,000 clones listed, 77% are singletons. The sequenced sample consisted of PBMCs. These receptors all stem from a male donor in good health and CMV-seronegative.

This clone appeared once. This sequence joins TRBV7-6 and TRBJ2-1; a possible D gene is TRBD2 (6 bases). CDR3 length: 14 amino acids. Deletions cut 5 bases from V and 9 bases from J, with 17 bases between. Germline values: CDR1 SGHVS, CDR2 FNYEAQ. CDR3 residues: CASSPNRGKGEQFF. The CDR3 DNA reads as TGTGCCAGCAGCCCCAACCGGGGGAAGGGTGAGCAGTTCTTC.

The chain uses TRBV29-1 and TRBJ1-1; D is possibly TRBD1 (6 bases). The V gene's germline CDR1 is SQVTM and CDR2 ANQGSEA. This CDR3 has 13 amino acids. The germline V and J ends were trimmed by 2 bases and 5 bases, with 12 bases remaining between them. The DNA of the CDR3 is TGCAGCGTTGAATACAGGGCTGCGACTGAAGCTTTCTTT. Translation: CSVEYRAATEAFF.

The chain combines TRBV5-1 with TRBJ2-3, with 7 positions matching TRBD1. Trimming cost V 2 bases and J 1 base; bases outside gene matches: 1. The CDR3 contains 14 residues. Germline V gene lookup returns CDR1 SGHRS and CDR2 YFSETQ. For the CDR3, the DNA is TGCGCCAGCAGCTTAGGGACAGGCACAGATACGCAGTATTTT. Protein: CASSLGTGTDTQYF.

The chain uses TRBV4-3 and TRBJ1-5, with no clear D. Trimming left V 0 bases short and J 4 bases short, with 10 bases between. This CDR3 has 15 amino acids. Germline V gene lookup returns CDR1 LGHNA and CDR2 YSLEER. The CDR3 DNA reads as TGCGCCAGCAGCCAAGATTTTACCACTAATCAGCCCCAGCATTTT. It yields the protein CASSQDFTTNQPQHF.

The chain has TRBV7-8 and TRBJ1-5, with D unclear. Germline V lookup: CDR1 SGHVS, CDR2 FQNEAQ. The CDR3 runs 17 residues. The V end was cut by 7 bases, the J end by 3 bases, with 22 bases between. This chain's CDR3 is CASTPSPGVGINQPQHF. The CDR3 DNA reads TGTGCCAGCACCCCGTCCCCCGGGGTCGGAATCAATCAGCCCCAGCATTTT. Full variable domain (rest looked up from reference TRBV7-8 and TRBJ1-5): GAGVSQSPRYKVAKRGQDVALRCDPISGHVSLFWYQQALGQGPEFLTYFQNEAQLDKSGLPSDRFFAERPEGSVSTLKIQRTQQEDSAVYLCASTPSPGVGINQPQHFGDGTRLSIL.

This clone has a handful of counts. The chain couples TRBV4-3 to TRBJ2-5, with TRBD2 identical over 15 bases. The germline gives CDR1 LGHNA, CDR2 YSLEER. Unmatched junction bases numbered 3, after V lost 9 bases and J lost 4 bases. This CDR3 contains 14 residues. CDR3 sequence reads: CASSGLAGGETQYF. In DNA, the CDR3 is TGCGCCAGTTCGGGACTAGCGGGGGGAGAGACCCAGTACTTC.

J is TRBJ2-1 and V is TRBV4-1; 12 bases match TRBD2. This CDR3 comprises 18 residues. CDR1 is MGHRA and CDR2 is YSYEKL in the germline V gene. The J segment lost 2 bases and the V segment lost 3 bases, leaving 8 bases of the junction unmatched. The CDR3 DNA follows: TGCGCCAGCAGCCACCCCGGACTAGCGGGGCCTCCCTACAATGAGCAGTTCTTC. This sequence encodes CASSHPGLAGPPYNEQFF.

The chain joins TRBV5-1 to TRBJ2-3, with TRBD2 identical over 14 bases. Germline assignment: CDR1 SGHRS and CDR2 YFSETQ. This CDR3 contains 16 residues. Trimming cost V 5 bases and J 1 base; bases outside gene matches: 3. The CDR3 spells CASRRGLAGGTDTQYF. In DNA form, the CDR3 reads TGCGCCAGCAGAAGGGGACTAGCGGGGGGCACAGATACGCAGTATTTT. Full variable domain (outside the CDR3, taken from reference TRBV5-1 and TRBJ2-3): KAGVTQTPRYLIKTRGQQVTLSCSPISGHRSVSWYQQTPGQGLQFLFEYFSETQRNKGNFPGRFSGRQFSNSRSEMNVSTLELGDSALYLCASRRGLAGGTDTQYFGPGTRLTVL.

V gene TRBV27 combines with J gene TRBJ1-3; tentative D call: TRBD1 (6 bases). Trimming pared 8 bases from V and 0 bases from J, leaving 11 bases between. Germline CDR1 and CDR2: MNHEY and SMNVEV (reference sequence). The CDR3 is 14 residues long. The CDR3 region is CASRGQNSGNTIYF. The CDR3 region has the DNA TGTGCCAGCCGAGGACAGAACTCTGGAAACACCATATATTTT.

V gene TRBV9 combines with J gene TRBJ2-5, with TRBD2 matching over 8 bases. The length of the CDR3 is 15 residues. Germline assignment: CDR1 SGDLS and CDR2 YYNGEE. V dropped 0 bases and J dropped 5; count of bases not matched to a gene: 6. CDR3 loop: CASSVAVAGYETQYF. CDR3 nucleotide sequence: TGTGCCAGCAGCGTAGCGGTAGCGGGGTACGAGACCCAGTACTTC.

The gene calls are TRBV2 and TRBJ2-1, with 9 bases identical to TRBD2. The CDR3 extends over 15 amino acids. Trimming removed 4 bases from V and 12 bases from J; junction bases left unmatched: 13. Germline V CDR1 and CDR2: SNHLY, FYNNEI. The CDR3 sequence is CASSVIETSGKLQFF. CDR3 in DNA: TGTGCCAGCAGTGTTATCGAGACTAGCGGAAAGTTGCAGTTCTTC.

The chain has TRBV5-4 and TRBJ2-5, with TRBD1 matching over 10 bases. The V gene's germline CDR1 is SGHNT and CDR2 YYREEE (reference sequence). This CDR3 has 15 residues. V trimming: 1 base; J trimming: 7 bases; junction bases outside the gene matches: 7. CDR3 DNA: TGTGCCAGCAGCTTGAGGGACAGGGGCGAAGGGACCCAGTACTTC. Encoded protein: CASSLRDRGEGTQYF. The full variable domain, its missing parts supplied by reference TRBV5-4 and TRBJ2-5, is ETGVTQSPTHLIKTRGQQVTLRCSSQSGHNTVSWYQQALGQGPQFIFQYYREEENGRGNFPPRFSGLQFPNYSSELNVNALELDDSALYLCASSLRDRGEGTQYFGPGTRLLVL.

The rearrangement joins TRBV7-3 to TRBJ2-7; 7 nucleotides agree with TRBD1. In germline, CDR1 is SGHTA, CDR2 FQGTGA. V was clipped by 3 bases and J by 1 base; unmatched bases: 0. CDR3 length: 13 amino acids. CDR3 nucleotide sequence: TGTGCCAGCAGCTTGGACAGGTCCTACGAGCAGTACTTC. Residues: CASSLDRSYEQYF.